This paragraph reports one TCR beta chain. The antigen is undetermined. The PCR was carried out with 60 Vbeta primers and 13 Jbeta primers. Produced via immunoSEQ multiplex PCR; TCRdb's table is partial and in-frame only. The sample has 150,000 or so clones; roughly 80% are singletons. The record originates from a study of cytomegalovirus exposure and HLA in healthy donors. Per the germline V gene, CDR1 is SGHNT and CDR2 is YYREEE (reference sequence). The CDR3 extends over 16 amino acids. V lost 4 bases and J lost 5; bases outside the gene matches: 12. General study findings and limits: An observed cluster of highly shared sequence variants was recorded as a likely sequencing artifact.

The TCR comes from a woman aged 18-29 years in good health and CMV-seronegative. Sequences were obtained from PBMCs. The rearrangement joins TRBV5-4 to TRBJ2-7, with 10 positions matching TRBD2. Here the CDR3 DNA reads TGTGCCAGCAGCCTATCGGGACTAGCGAGGGCCCACGAGCAGTACTTC. As protein: CASSLSGLARAHEQYF.